Only one count was recorded for the clone carrying this TCR beta chain. The antigen is unknown. V was clipped by 0 bases and J by 5 bases, with 14 bases between them. The V gene's germline CDR1 is MNHEY and CDR2 SVGAGI. The CDR3 loop spans 16 amino acids. The assay was immunoSEQ multiplex PCR, and TCRdb's table has in-frame clones only and misses some. The data show 220,000 or so clones, with around four fifths seen just once and 11% to 15% held by the top ten. These data are taken from a study of cytomegalovirus exposure and HLA in healthy donors. Study results and limitations: The tendency of first-cohort TCR clusters to co-occur in the 120 or so validation repertoires was identified by a subsequent analysis. Associated with cytomegalovirus, according to the listing, were 150 to 200 TCR beta chains. In vitro data verified a few CMV-associated chains as specific for CMV antigens. Published work reported that the classifier diagnosed cytomegalovirus status with high specificity and sensitivity.

The receptor was isolated from a woman aged 30 to 39 in good health and CMV-seropositive. The rearrangement joins TRBV6-5 to TRBJ1-5; TRBD1 is a possible D gene (6 bases). Sequencing was carried out using PBMCs. In nucleotides, the CDR3 is TGTGCCAGCAGTTACTCGAGGGCAGGGGTGGATCAGCCCCAGCATTTT. Its translation is CASSYSRAGVDQPQHF.